This T cell receptor (beta chain) was observed in a study of T cell responses to AZD1222 COVID-19 vaccine. General study findings and limits: Most donors were white British, females outnumbered males, and clonal diversity was possibly underestimated. There were repertoire samples only from the period after the peak T cell response. Baseline seropositivity characterized only a handful of AZD1222 recipients.

TCRdb's table, derived via immunoSEQ multiplex PCR, lists solely in-frame clones and lacks some. Among about 55,000 clones listed, around 80% were seen once. The germline CDR1 and CDR2 sequences are MNHEY and SVGAGI. Trimming removed 7 bases from V and 0 bases from J, with 6 bases in between. The CDR3 covers 12 residues. Comments on this clone: Antigen unknown.

This chain joins TRBV6-5 and TRBJ1-2; D may be TRBD1 (5 bases). The origin of this receptor is an adult who received the AZD1222 COVID-19 vaccine. Specimen: peripheral blood, collected 28 days after the second AZD1222 dose. CDR3 residues: CASKGSNYGYTF. CDR3 nucleotide sequence: TGTGCCAGCAAGGGGTCTAACTATGGCTACACCTTC.